This TCR beta chain was found in a study of T cell repertoires in cytomegalovirus infection (dated by TCRdb to between 2018 and 2021). With regard to the full study: The peptide stimulations were aimed at well-studied HLA-B-restricted epitopes as well as recently identified HLA-C-restricted CMV epitopes, whose presentation resists viral immunomodulation. Donor HLA type was relevant to the analysis, because carriage of CMV infection together with the matching HLA type was indicated by public TCR beta signatures.

The treatment or condition label, read with the paper, signifies: in vitro stimulation with specific CMV peptide epitopes to enrich CMV-specific T cells. This clonotype appeared a few times. Its binding antigen is unknown. Base quality data are lacking; no much larger clone is found one base away. The germline V gene sets CDR1 to ENHRY and CDR2 to SYGVKD. V and J are truncated by 0 bases and 6 bases respectively, leaving an intervening sequence of 9 bases. From cysteine to phenylalanine, the CDR3 is 14 amino acids long. Only CDR3 DNA remains: 42 bases, in frame from the first base. The research as a whole found: In the ex vivo response, HLA-C-restricted CMV-specific TCR beta clonotypes were dominant, and in two of eight donors the single most frequent clonotype came from this HLA-C-restricted group. Carriers of CMV infection plus the relevant HLA type were discriminated by the cumulative frequency of public TCR beta family members in the study cohort and in an independent approximately 360-donor cohort.

Instrument used: Illumina HiSeq 1500. TCRdb reanalyzed the raw reads on its own, using fastp at Q25 for trimming and MiXCR for clone calling, and kept in-frame beta chains. CDR3 protein duplicates are merged, each entry listing the most common genes and DNA. Present in this sample are about 220,000 distinct CDR3 sequences, 35% to 45% of which were seen just once. In total, the top ten clones hold more than 50% of the sample. This TCR was recovered from a human donor in good health (CMV status not recorded). Some clones in this sample may be carry-over from other donors' samples. This specimen was CD8+ T cells from cultured PBMCs, taken from culture after CMV antigen stimulation. The chain is assembled from TRBV10-3 and TRBJ1-5; the D gene is possibly TRBD1, with 6 bases matching. The nucleotides read TGTGCCATCAGTGAGTCAGGGGGAGGTCAGCCCCAGCATTTT. Its translation reads: CAISESGGGQPQHF.